The T cell receptor beta chain described here comes from a study of OX40 agonist ivuxolimab in advanced cancers. Study as a whole: Among those enrolled, mean age was about 62 years (range about 23 to 85) and 75% to 90% were male.

Profiling relied on immunoSEQ multiplex PCR, and the TCRdb table lists in-frame clones only, not all of them. Altogether some 50,000 clones are present, around 87% being singletons, with the ten largest covering roughly an eighth. The source material was CD4+ or CD8+ T cells sorted from blood, sampled in a trial of the OX40 agonist ivuxolimab. This TCR was recovered from an adult with an advanced solid tumor such as melanoma, head and neck, liver or kidney cancer.

CDR3 residues: CASSGTRRDTQYF. Written as DNA, the CDR3 is TGTGCCAGCAGCGGGACCCGCCGTGATACGCAGTATTTT. The chain joins TRBV2 to TRBJ2-3, with D perhaps TRBD1 or TRBD2 (5 bases each). V lost 6 bases and J lost 6, with 13 bases in between. The V gene's germline CDR1 is SNHLY and CDR2 FYNNEI. The CDR3 covers 13 residues.